The clone carrying this T cell receptor (beta chain) has only one observation. There are 14 residues in the CDR3. V shed 5 bases and J 3 bases; nucleotides not matched to a gene: 3. Germline CDR1 is SEHNR and CDR2 is FQNEAQ (reference sequence). Authors' analysis steps: Estimation of nucleated cell counts relied on the amplification of reference gene primers. Sequencing used immunoSEQ multiplex PCR; TCRdb keeps in-frame clones, though not all of them. Clonal size and the V and J genes are those of that table, whereas D and trimming came from the DNA. Found here are about 260,000 clones, about 88% of them singletons; the top ten hold 3.6%. The data were obtained in a study of blood T cell repertoires in COVID-19. Background on the study: PBMCs, B-cell-depleted T cells, or T cells provided the cDNA or gDNA that made up the material.

Sequenced material: peripheral blood. The receptor was derived from a man younger than 35 with active or convalescent COVID-19. The genes are TRBV7-9 and TRBJ1-5; 8 bases are a match to TRBD1. The CDR3 loop reads CASSRTGNNQPQHF. The CDR3 DNA sequence: TGTGCCAGCAGCCGGACAGGGAACAATCAGCCCCAGCATTTT.